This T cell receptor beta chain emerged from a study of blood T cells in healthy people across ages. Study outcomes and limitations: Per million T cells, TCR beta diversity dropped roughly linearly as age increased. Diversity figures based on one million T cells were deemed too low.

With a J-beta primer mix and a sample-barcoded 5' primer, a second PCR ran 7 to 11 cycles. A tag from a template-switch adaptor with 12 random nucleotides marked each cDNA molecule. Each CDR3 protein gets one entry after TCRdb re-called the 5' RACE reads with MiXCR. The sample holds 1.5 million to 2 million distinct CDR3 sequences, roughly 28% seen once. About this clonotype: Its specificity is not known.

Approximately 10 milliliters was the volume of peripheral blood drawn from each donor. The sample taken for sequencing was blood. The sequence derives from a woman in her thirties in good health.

CDR3 in DNA: TGTGCCAGCAGTGAGGCGGGTTTACGATACAATGAGCAGTTCTTC. Protein sequence: CASSEAGLRYNEQFF. This rearrangement joins TRBV12-3 or TRBV12-4 to TRBJ2-1; a possible D gene is TRBD2 (5 bases). The CDR3 loop spans 15 amino acids. V was shortened by 5 bases and J by 4 bases, with 15 bases between the two germline ends.